The entry below gives a single T cell receptor (beta chain) sequence along with its context. Its antigen remains unknown. Gene names are mouse gene names. The read finishes 4 residues shy of the CDR3 end, and the germline J gene is used to complete it. Cells pooled from cutaneous lymph nodes were sorted on CD4, CD8alpha, NKG2D, NKG2ACE and other markers. The data derive from a study of CD8+ T cells in alopecia areata. Study details: C3H/HeJ graft donors with spontaneous alopecia, aged about 6-12 months, supplied skin that was transplanted onto female C3H/HeJ mice aged about 6-11 weeks.

The germline V and J ends were trimmed by 4 bases and 0 bases, with 12 bases remaining between them. The germline CDR1 and CDR2 sequences are NNHDY and SYVADS. CDR3 length equals 15 residues. Study-level findings and limits: Sequencing of scalp tissue also captures the resident alphabeta T cells of normal skin. Sharing of TCR sequences between patients (possibly for HLA-related reasons) was less clear than in mice. In lesional scalp, particularly from alopecia totalis/universalis, clonality was higher than in normal scalp.

Isolated RNA was reverse transcribed into cDNA used as the sequencing template. The protocol was immunoSEQ multiplex PCR, while the TCRdb copy is restricted to in-frame clones and leaves out a portion. The sample contains over 250,000 clones, none of them singletons. The rearrangement links TRBV13-3 to TRBJ2-3; tentative D call: TRBD1 (5 bases). The receptor was isolated from a C3H/HeJ mouse with alopecia areata. Strain haplotype at MHC: H2-k. The material sequenced was CD4+ T cells sorted from a lymph node. CDR3 DNA, as far as it was read: TGTGCCAGCAGTCCGGACACCTCTAGTGCAGAA. It translates to CASSPDTSSAE. The full CDR3 is CASSPDTSSAETLYF.